What follows are 32 T cell receptor beta chains derived from one specimen sequenced in a study of T cell responses to AZD1222 COVID-19 vaccine. Assay used: immunoSEQ multiplex PCR; TCRdb lists only in-frame clones, some missing. This table has 150,000 to 180,000 clones, around 89% appearing once. Here the sequenced sample was peripheral blood, taken on day 0 of AZD1222 vaccination. These receptors originate from an adult in good health.

The V and J genes are TRBV5-1 and TRBJ2-3; 12 nucleotides line up with TRBD2. The germline CDR1 and CDR2 sequences are SGHRS and YFSETQ. Trimming took 7 bases from V and 5 from J; bases not matched to a gene: 5. The CDR3 has 14 amino acids. CDR3 region: CASLAGGQRDTQYF. In nucleotides, the CDR3 is TGCGCCAGCCTAGCGGGGGGGCAAAGAGATACGCAGTATTTT.

V is TRBV5-1 and J is TRBJ1-2; the D is unclear. The germline CDR1 and CDR2 sequences are SGHRS and YFSETQ. Trimming cost V 2 bases and J 0 bases, with 5 bases left between them. The CDR3 runs to 13 residues. CDR3 loop: CASSFDSNYGYTF. CDR3 nucleotides: TGCGCCAGCAGCTTCGACTCTAACTATGGCTACACCTTC.

This chain uses TRBV6-1 with TRBJ2-4; TRBD2 might be the D (5 bases). CDR3 size: 16 residues. Trimming pared 1 base from V and 0 bases from J, leaving 10 bases between. The germline gives CDR1 MNHNS, CDR2 SASEGT. The CDR3 DNA reads TGTGCCAGCAGTGAAGACCAGAGGGTAGCCAAAAACATTCAGTACTTC. Translated: CASSEDQRVAKNIQYF.

This chain uses TRBV18 with TRBJ2-7; 10 nucleotides match TRBD2. V was pared by 1 base and J by 5 bases, with 5 bases of the junction left unmatched. Germline V lookup: CDR1 KGHSH, CDR2 LQKENI. The CDR3 is made up of 15 amino acids. CDR3 residues: CASSPLQRGGDEQYF. In nucleotides, the CDR3 is TGTGCCAGCTCACCACTCCAGCGGGGGGGCGACGAGCAGTACTTC.

By frequency in the sample, this clone is medium-sized. This sequence joins TRBV7-6 and TRBJ1-5; 7 nucleotides align to TRBD1. V trimming: 6 bases; J trimming: 6 bases; junction bases outside the gene matches: 5. CDR1 and CDR2 (germline): SGHVS, FNYEAQ. This CDR3 is built from 13 residues. CDR3 DNA sequence: TGTGCCAGCAGTTCCCAGGGGGGTCAGCCCCAGCATTTT. Translating it yields CASSSQGGQPQHF.

This rearrangement joins TRBV4-2 to TRBJ2-4; TRBD1 might be the D (5 bases). The germline gives CDR1 LGHNA, CDR2 YNFKEQ. This CDR3 spans 15 amino acids. V gave up 1 base and J gave up 3 bases, with 10 bases separating them. The CDR3 DNA sequence: TGTGCCAGCAGCCAAGGCGACAGCGACAAAAACATTCAGTACTTC. Residues: CASSQGDSDKNIQYF.

The chain couples TRBV27 to TRBJ1-6; TRBD1 matches at 9 bases. The germline gives CDR1 MNHEY, CDR2 SMNVEV (reference sequence). Trimming at V came to 8 bases and at J to 7 bases, leaving 6 bases not matched to a gene. CDR3 size: 14 residues. CDR3 loop: CASGSGTGNSPLHF. Here the CDR3 DNA reads TGTGCCAGCGGATCCGGGACAGGGAATTCACCCCTCCACTTT.

This chain joins TRBV4-3 and TRBJ1-2, with D unresolved. The germline V gene has CDR1 LGHNA and CDR2 YSLEER. This CDR3 comprises 19 residues. V was pared by 0 bases and J by 0 bases, with 20 bases between. The CDR3 sequence is CASSQEVIRNPTTNYGYTF. CDR3 nucleotide sequence: TGCGCCAGCAGCCAAGAAGTCATCCGCAACCCGACAACTAACTATGGCTACACCTTC.

The chain is built from TRBV9 and TRBJ2-7, with D perhaps matching TRBD2 (5 bases). V lost 4 bases to trimming and J lost 2 bases, with 13 bases between them. CDR1 SGDLS and CDR2 YYNGEE come from the germline V gene. This CDR3 spans 14 amino acids. CDR3 sequence reads: CASSPPGGAYEQYF. In DNA, the CDR3 is TGTGCCAGCAGCCCCCCCGGAGGAGCCTACGAGCAGTACTTC.

The V and J genes are TRBV6-5 and TRBJ2-3; D is tentatively TRBD1 or TRBD2 (5 bases each). Per the germline V gene, CDR1 is MNHEY and CDR2 is SVGAGI. V shed 6 bases and J shed 2 bases, with 12 bases lying between them. This CDR3 has 14 residues. The CDR3 bases are TGTGCCAGCAGGATACCGGGACCCACAGATACGCAGTATTTT. Translated, it gives CASRIPGPTDTQYF.

The chain carries TRBV7-9 and TRBJ2-2; 10 bases align to TRBD2. Germline trimming cut 5 bases from V and 4 bases from J; bases unmatched to any gene: 7. Germline loops: CDR1 SEHNR, CDR2 FQNEAQ (reference sequence). The CDR3 has 16 amino acids. The CDR3 spells CASSPRAGGSTGELFF. The CDR3 nucleotides read TGTGCCAGCAGCCCGCGAGCGGGGGGGAGCACCGGGGAGCTGTTTTTT. The variable domain in full, with the rest retrieved from reference TRBV7-9 and TRBJ2-2, is DTGVSQNPRHKITKRGQNVTFRCDPISEHNRLYWYRQTLGQGPEFLTYFQNEAQLEKSRLLSDRFSAERPKGSFSTLEIQRTEQGDSAMYLCASSPRAGGSTGELFFGEGSRLTVL.

The chain has TRBV6-5 and TRBJ2-1; D is unclear. The CDR3 has 16 residues. Trimming left V 2 bases short and J 0 bases short, with 11 bases between. The germline CDR1 and CDR2 sequences are MNHEY and SVGAGI. The CDR3 loop is CASSYEASSSYNEQFF. CDR3 DNA: TGTGCCAGCAGTTACGAGGCATCAAGCTCCTACAATGAGCAGTTCTTC.

The CDR3 loop is CASSLDVRTGELFF. The CDR3 region has the DNA TGTGCCAGCAGCTTAGACGTTCGAACCGGGGAGCTGTTTTTT. The gene calls are TRBV7-3 and TRBJ2-2; D unresolved. Germline V gene sequence: CDR1 SGHTA, CDR2 FQGTGA. The CDR3 totals 14 residues. Trimming removed 2 bases at V and 5 bases at J, with 9 bases between.

The chain is built from TRBV5-4 and TRBJ2-1, with 8 bases identical to TRBD2. V dropped 2 bases and J dropped 9; count of bases not matched to a gene: 13. Germline V gives CDR1 SGHNT, CDR2 YYREEE (reference sequence). The CDR3 is 16 amino acids. CDR3 loop: CASSFPGGAGVSEQFF. CDR3 coding DNA: TGTGCCAGCAGCTTCCCCGGGGGGGCCGGGGTATCTGAGCAGTTCTTC.

The chain recombines TRBV28 with TRBJ1-2; 9 nucleotides agree with TRBD1. CDR3 length: 13 residues. V trimming: 4 bases; J trimming: 8 bases; junction bases outside the gene matches: 5. CDR1 is MDHEN and CDR2 is SYDVKM in the germline V gene. CDR3 DNA sequence: TGTGCCAGCAGTTCACAGGGGGCGGGAGGCTACACCTTC. Translation gives CASSSQGAGGYTF.

The rearrangement links TRBV4-3 to TRBJ1-4, with 8 bases fitting TRBD1. Trimming cost V 3 bases and J 8 bases; bases outside gene matches: 8. The CDR3 runs to 15 residues. CDR1 and CDR2 (germline): LGHNA, YSLEER. CDR3 region: CASSHGQGPREKLFF. CDR3 bases: TGCGCCAGCAGCCACGGACAGGGCCCAAGGGAAAAACTGTTTTTT.

This chain links TRBV4-2 with TRBJ2-2; D is possibly TRBD2 (5 bases). CDR3 length: 17 residues. V was cut by 6 bases and J by 2 bases, with 19 bases left in between. The germline gives CDR1 LGHNA, CDR2 YNFKEQ. The CDR3 DNA reads TGTGCCAGCAGTCCTGAGGAAGCGGACCTCAACACCGGGGAGCTGTTTTTT. Translation gives CASSPEEADLNTGELFF.

This chain joins TRBV7-2 and TRBJ1-1; 8 nucleotides align to TRBD1. V gave up 5 bases and J gave up 5 bases; unmatched junction bases: 13. CDR3 length equals 16 residues. The germline V gene has CDR1 SGHTA and CDR2 FQGNSA. In DNA, the CDR3 is TGTGCCAGCAGCACAGAGGGCAGGGGGCTTGAGACTGAAGCTTTCTTT. It is translated as CASSTEGRGLETEAFF.

J is TRBJ2-1 and V is TRBV7-9; D is undetermined. The V gene's germline CDR1 is SEHNR and CDR2 FQNEAQ (reference sequence). CDR3 length: 13 residues. The V and J ends lost 1 base and 6 bases respectively, with 7 bases between them. The DNA of the CDR3 is TGTGCCAGCAGCTTAGGGGCCGTCAATGAGCAGTTCTTC. This gives the protein CASSLGAVNEQFF.

This chain links TRBV7-9 with TRBJ2-4, with a possible D match to TRBD1 (6 bases). V lost 3 bases to trimming and J lost 0 bases, with 9 bases between them. Germline V gives CDR1 SEHNR, CDR2 FQNEAQ (reference sequence). The CDR3 is 15 amino acids. CDR3 nucleotide sequence: TGTGCCAGCAGCTTGGACAGAGTAGCCAAAAACATTCAGTACTTC. It is translated as CASSLDRVAKNIQYF.

V gene TRBV27 combines with J gene TRBJ2-6; tentatively, D is TRBD1 (6 bases). This CDR3 comprises 15 residues. The germline V gene has CDR1 MNHEY and CDR2 SMNVEV (reference sequence). Trimming left V 4 bases short and J 0 bases short, with 7 bases between. The CDR3 sequence is CASSSRGSGANVLTF. Written as DNA, the CDR3 is TGTGCCAGCAGTTCCAGGGGCTCTGGGGCCAACGTCCTGACTTTC.

The V call is TRBV24-1, the J call TRBJ1-2, with 7 bases lining up with TRBD1. The CDR3 sequence is 15 residues long. Germline CDR1 and CDR2: KGHDR and SFDVKD. V was clipped by 4 bases and J by 7 bases; unmatched bases: 11. The CDR3 sequence is CATSDHPTGTAGYTF. CDR3 bases: TGTGCCACCAGTGACCACCCTACCGGGACAGCTGGCTACACCTTC.

This clone has a handful of counts. The rearrangement uses TRBV5-1 and TRBJ2-7; no reliable D call. Per the germline V gene, CDR1 is SGHRS and CDR2 is YFSETQ. The germline V and J ends were trimmed by 4 bases and 3 bases, with 11 bases remaining between them. This CDR3 is built from 13 residues. The CDR3 loop reads CASSPRVDYEQYF. The CDR3 region has the DNA TGCGCCAGCAGCCCTCGTGTGGACTACGAGCAGTACTTC.

The chain combines TRBV12-1 with TRBJ1-2; no DNA check was done on the table's D call, TRBD1. TRBV12-1 is termed a pseudogene. The CDR3 contains 13 residues. The CDR3 bases are TGTGCCAGCAGCTTCCCAGGGGGCTATGGCTACACCTTC. It codes for CASSFPGGYGYTF.

This sequence joins TRBV2 and TRBJ1-6; D remains unclear. The germline CDR1 and CDR2 sequences are SNHLY and FYNNEI. The CDR3 is 16 amino acids. Trimming pared 1 base from V and 5 bases from J, leaving 12 bases between. CDR3 DNA: TGTGCCAGCAGTGAAGGCGGGATTGGTAATAATTCACCCCTCCACTTT. Translated, it gives CASSEGGIGNNSPLHF.

In DNA form, the CDR3 reads TGTGCCAGCAGTACAGGTAATCAGCCCCAGCATTTT. This sequence encodes CASSTGNQPQHF. The genes are TRBV6-5 and TRBJ1-5, with D tentatively TRBD1 (5 bases). CDR3 size: 12 residues. Germline CDR1 and CDR2: MNHEY and SVGAGI. The germline V and J ends were trimmed by 5 bases and 4 bases, with 6 bases remaining between them.

V is TRBV15 and J is TRBJ1-5; weak D call: TRBD1 (5 bases). CDR3 length: 13 residues. Trimming left V 3 bases short and J 3 bases short, with 6 bases between. Germline lookup yields CDR1 LNHNV and CDR2 YYDKDF (reference sequence). The CDR3 region has the DNA TGTGCCACCAGCAGGGACAACAATCAGCCCCAGCATTTT. Translated, it gives CATSRDNNQPQHF.

J is TRBJ2-1 and V is TRBV28; the match to TRBD2 covers 9 bases. J was trimmed by 2 bases and V by 7 bases; bases with no gene match: 6. Per germline, CDR1 MDHEN and CDR2 SYDVKM. There are 15 residues in the CDR3. The CDR3, as DNA: TGTGCCAGCAACGTGGCGGGGGGGCCCTACAATGAGCAGTTCTTC. As protein: CASNVAGGPYNEQFF.

J is TRBJ2-2 and V is TRBV10-3, with 7 bases lining up with TRBD1. The CDR3 is made up of 15 amino acids. Germline-derived CDR1 and CDR2 are ENHRY and SYGVKD. With 6 bases clipped from V and 4 bases from J, the junction kept 8 bases outside the gene matches. CDR3 amino acids: CAIRRQGDSTGELFF. The CDR3 DNA sequence: TGTGCCATCAGAAGACAGGGCGATAGCACCGGGGAGCTGTTTTTT.

The rearrangement joins TRBV2 to TRBJ1-5; a possible D gene is TRBD1 (6 bases). Trimming cost V 9 bases and J 1 base, with 13 bases left between them. Per germline, CDR1 SNHLY and CDR2 FYNNEI. The CDR3 covers 14 residues. The CDR3 sequence: CASTTGMSNQPQHF. The CDR3 DNA reads TGTGCCAGTACCACAGGGATGAGCAATCAGCCCCAGCATTTT. Based on the CDR3 plus reference TRBV2 and TRBJ1-5, the full variable domain is EPEVTQTPSHQVTQMGQEVILRCVPISNHLYFYWYRQILGQKVEFLVSFYNNEISEKSEIFDDQFSVERPDGSNFTLKIRSTKLEDSAMYFCASTTGMSNQPQHFGDGTRLSIL.

The chain couples TRBV4-3 to TRBJ2-7; D might be TRBD1 (8 bases). Germline loops: CDR1 LGHNA, CDR2 YSLEER. CDR3 length: 15 residues. Trimming removed 0 bases at V and 4 bases at J, with 13 bases between. CDR3 in DNA: TGCGCCAGCAGCCAAGAACACAGGGGGGGATACGAGCAGTACTTC. It translates to CASSQEHRGGYEQYF.

The chain joins TRBV9 to TRBJ1-4; TRBD1 agrees at 7 bases. The V and J ends lost 2 bases and 13 bases, in that order; junction bases with no gene match: 14. The CDR3 runs 15 residues. Germline CDR1 SGDLS, CDR2 YYNGEE. The CDR3 protein is CASSVGQGDYGGLFF. The CDR3 nucleotides are TGTGCCAGCAGCGTTGGGCAGGGGGACTATGGAGGACTGTTTTTT.